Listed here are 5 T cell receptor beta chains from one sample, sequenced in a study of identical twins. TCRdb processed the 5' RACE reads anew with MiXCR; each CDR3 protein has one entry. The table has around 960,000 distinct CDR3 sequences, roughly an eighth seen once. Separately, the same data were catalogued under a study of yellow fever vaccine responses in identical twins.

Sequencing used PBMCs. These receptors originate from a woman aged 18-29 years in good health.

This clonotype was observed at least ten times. The CDR3, as DNA: TGCGCCAGCAGCCAAGATTGGCAGGGGGGTAGTGAGCAGTTCTTC. Translation gives CASSQDWQGGSEQFF. The chain joins TRBV4-1 to TRBJ2-1; the D gene is possibly TRBD1 (7 bases). V dropped 0 bases and J dropped 9 bases, with 15 bases sitting between them. Germline V gene data show CDR1 as MGHRA and CDR2 as YSYEKL. The CDR3 spans 15 residues.

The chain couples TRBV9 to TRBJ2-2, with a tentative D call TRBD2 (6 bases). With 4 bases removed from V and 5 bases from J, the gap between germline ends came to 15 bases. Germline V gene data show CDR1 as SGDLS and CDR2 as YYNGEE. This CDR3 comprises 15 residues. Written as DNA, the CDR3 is TGTGCCAGCAGCCTCCGGGACTCTCAAACCGGGGAGCTGTTTTTT. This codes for CASSLRDSQTGELFF.

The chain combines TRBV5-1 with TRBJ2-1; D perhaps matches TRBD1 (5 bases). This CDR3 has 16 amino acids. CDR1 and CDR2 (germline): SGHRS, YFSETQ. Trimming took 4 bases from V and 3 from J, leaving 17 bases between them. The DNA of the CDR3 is TGCGCCAGCAGCCCGTGGTCACAGGAGAACTACAATGAGCAGTTCTTC. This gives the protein CASSPWSQENYNEQFF.

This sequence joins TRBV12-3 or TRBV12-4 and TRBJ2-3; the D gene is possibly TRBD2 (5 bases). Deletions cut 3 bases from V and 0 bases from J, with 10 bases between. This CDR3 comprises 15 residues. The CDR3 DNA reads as TGTGCCAGCAGTTTCGGCGGGCCTAGCACAGATACGCAGTATTTT. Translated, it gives CASSFGGPSTDTQYF.

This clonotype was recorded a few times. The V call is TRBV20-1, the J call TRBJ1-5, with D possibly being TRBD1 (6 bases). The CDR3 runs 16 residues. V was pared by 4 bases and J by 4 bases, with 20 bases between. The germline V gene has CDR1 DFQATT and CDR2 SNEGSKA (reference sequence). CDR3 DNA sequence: TGCAGTGCTAAACCCAAAACAGGGAGTTGGAATCAGCCCCAGCATTTT. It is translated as CSAKPKTGSWNQPQHF.